A single T cell receptor (beta chain) is shown here with its context. This sample was taken from a study of identical twins. After template switching added a universal primer site, the resulting cDNA carried unique molecular identifiers. TCRdb reprocessed the 5' RACE reads via MiXCR and lists one record per CDR3 protein. Of fewer than 550,000 distinct CDR3 sequences listed, roughly an eighth are singletons. This same sample was also taken into another study, of yellow fever vaccine responses in identical twins.

Source material: CD4+ T cells sorted from blood. The receptor comes from a woman aged 18-30 years in good health.

The CDR3: CASSQPGAGTNTGELFF. As DNA, the CDR3 is TGTGCCAGCAGCCAACCGGGGGCAGGGACAAACACCGGGGAGCTGTTTTTT. The chain has TRBV3-1 and TRBJ2-2; tentatively, D is TRBD1 or TRBD2 (6 bases each). CDR1 and CDR2 from the germline V gene are LGHDT and YNNKEL (reference sequence). This CDR3 spans 17 amino acids. The ends were cut back, 2 bases at V and 2 bases at J, with 15 bases in the middle.